This T cell receptor beta chain was captured in a study of T cells after yellow fever vaccination. The germline gives CDR1 SGHNT, CDR2 YYREEE (reference sequence). The CDR3 extends over 14 amino acids. Deletions cut 4 bases from V and 6 bases from J, with 14 bases between. As regards this clonotype: Its matching antigen is unknown.

TCRdb called the 5' RACE reads again in MiXCR, with one record for every CDR3 protein. The sample holds 300,000 or so distinct CDR3 sequences, around 6.8% seen once. Study-level points and caveats: Subsequent booster samples again held most clones from primary vaccination (96% CD4, roughly 91% CD8).

The chain joins TRBV5-4 to TRBJ2-1, with a weak D call TRBD2 (7 bases). This TCR was recovered from a man aged 18-30 years who received the YFV17D yellow fever vaccine. The sample here was PBMCs, taken around 45 days after the first yellow fever vaccination. CDR3 DNA sequence: TGTGCCAGCAGCACACACGGGGGGCCCAATGAGCAGTTCTTC. This translates into CASSTHGGPNEQFF.